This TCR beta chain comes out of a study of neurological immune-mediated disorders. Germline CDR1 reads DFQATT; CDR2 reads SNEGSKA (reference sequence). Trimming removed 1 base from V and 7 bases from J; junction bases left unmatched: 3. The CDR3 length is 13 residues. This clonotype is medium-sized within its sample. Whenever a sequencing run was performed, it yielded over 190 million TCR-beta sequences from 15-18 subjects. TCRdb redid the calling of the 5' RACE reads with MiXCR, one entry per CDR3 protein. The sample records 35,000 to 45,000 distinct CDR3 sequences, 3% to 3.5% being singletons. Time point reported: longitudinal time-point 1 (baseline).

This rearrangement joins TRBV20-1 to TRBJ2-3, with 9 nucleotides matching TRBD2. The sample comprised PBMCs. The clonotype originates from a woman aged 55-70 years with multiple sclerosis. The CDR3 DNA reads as TGCAGTGCTAGAGTGACTAGCGGTAATACGCAGTATTTT. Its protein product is CSARVTSGNTQYF.